What follows are 8 T cell receptor beta chains derived from one specimen sequenced in a study of T cell repertoires in cytomegalovirus infection. TCRdb reprocessed the reads with MiXCR, giving one entry per CDR3 protein. This sample yields 250,000 to 300,000 distinct CDR3 sequences, of which about 15% are seen a single time; over 40% belongs to the top ten. Sample: CD8+ T cells from PBMCs. The receptors originated from a human donor in good health (CMV status not recorded). Some clones in this sample may be carry-over from other donors' samples.

This clonotype was detected many times. The chain carries TRBV6-1 and TRBJ1-2, with 7 nucleotides matching TRBD1. CDR3 length: 14 residues. The junction had 8 bases not matched to a gene; V was cut back by 3 bases and J by 7 bases. Germline CDR1 reads MNHNS; CDR2 reads SASEGT. The CDR3 coding sequence is TGTGCCAGCAGTGACGGGGAGGGGGCGGGTGGCTACACCTTC. As protein: CASSDGEGAGGYTF.

This clonotype showed up just a few times. The chain links TRBV27 to TRBJ2-2; 8 bases match TRBD1. The V and J ends lost 5 bases and 2 bases, in that order; junction bases with no gene match: 7. The CDR3 is 16 amino acids. Germline V CDR1 and CDR2: MNHEY, SMNVEV (reference sequence). Here the CDR3 DNA reads TGTGCCAGCAGTGACTGGACAGGGCTCAACACCGGGGAGCTGTTTTTT. It encodes CASSDWTGLNTGELFF.

Only a few counts were recorded for this clonotype. This chain links TRBV6-1 with TRBJ1-4; TRBD1 agrees at 7 bases. CDR1 is MNHNS and CDR2 is SASEGT in the germline V gene. There are 12 residues in the CDR3. The J segment lost 11 bases and the V segment lost 4 bases, leaving 4 bases of the junction unmatched. The CDR3 DNA reads as TGTGCCAGCAGTGGACAGGGTGGGAAACTGTTTTTT. Translated, it gives CASSGQGGKLFF.

This clonotype was detected many times. The rearrangement links TRBV27 to TRBJ1-1; D is ambiguous. CDR3 length: 14 amino acids. Germline CDR1 is MNHEY and CDR2 is SMNVEV (reference sequence). The V end was cut by 6 bases, the J end by 5 bases, with 16 bases between. The CDR3 is CASRGRLAMTEAFF. In DNA form, the CDR3 reads TGTGCCAGCAGGGGTCGTTTGGCAATGACTGAAGCTTTCTTT.

This clonotype was seen a handful of times. The V and J genes are TRBV5-1 and TRBJ2-1; 8 bases map to TRBD1. V was clipped by 0 bases and J by 9 bases; unmatched bases: 11. CDR3 length equals 16 residues. The germline CDR1 and CDR2 sequences are SGHRS and YFSETQ. CDR3 in DNA: TGCGCCAGCAGCTTGGCCTGGGTACAGGGGGTAAGTGAGCAGTTCTTC. It is translated as CASSLAWVQGVSEQFF.

As for this clonotype: A much larger clone is a single base away; this may be a read error. V usage is TRBV4-1 and J usage is TRBJ2-5, with 10 bases fitting TRBD1. The V gene's germline CDR1 is MGHRA and CDR2 YSYEKL. This CDR3 is built from 14 residues. The CDR3 coding sequence is TGCCCCAGCAGCCAACGACAGGGGGCCCCGACCCAGTACTTC. This translates into CPSSQRQGAPTQYF.

The chain links TRBV28 to TRBJ1-1, with D unclear. Per the germline V gene, CDR1 is MDHEN and CDR2 is SYDVKM. Trimming took off 2 bases at V and 1 base at J, with 17 bases between the two ends. This CDR3 is 17 amino acids long. The CDR3 nucleotides read TGTGCCAGCAGTTTAGAACAGAGCCTTAACCCGAACACTGAAGCTTTCTTT. This encodes CASSLEQSLNPNTEAFF.

The chain joins TRBV20-1 to TRBJ1-1, with D possibly TRBD1 on 5 matching bases. Trimming took off 5 bases at V and 2 bases at J, with 12 bases between the two ends. The CDR3 spans 13 residues. Germline loops: CDR1 DFQATT, CDR2 SNEGSKA (reference sequence). For the CDR3, the DNA is TGCAGTGCTGGGGGGGGTAGAAACACTGAAGCTTTCTTT. It translates to CSAGGGRNTEAFF.